The TCR beta chain described here comes from a study of blood T cell repertoires in COVID-19. Study-wide background: Spain, Italy and the United States supplied samples that represented acute and convalescent COVID-19.

This clone was seen once. Authors' analysis steps: By means of reference gene primer amplification, nucleated cell counts were estimated. Generated by immunoSEQ multiplex PCR, the TCRdb table keeps only in-frame clones and is missing some. That table is the source of V, J and clone size, and D and trimming were worked out from the DNA. Seen here are approximately 74,000 clones, approximately 88% observed once, and the top ten hold 1% to 1.5%. Trimming removed 2 bases at V and 1 base at J, with 10 bases between. This CDR3 is 15 amino acids long. CDR1 and CDR2 from the germline V gene are SEHNR and FQNEAQ (reference sequence).

The chain carries TRBV7-9 and TRBJ2-3; D not resolved. Sample: peripheral blood. This TCR derives from a woman aged 60-75 years with acute or convalescent COVID-19. CDR3 region: CASSLTGPGTDTQYF. Here the CDR3 DNA reads TGTGCCAGCAGCTTAACCGGTCCCGGCACAGATACGCAGTATTTT.